This entry lists 32 T cell receptor beta chains sequenced from one sample in a study of technical replicates of blood from a handful of donors. TCRdb's table, derived via immunoSEQ multiplex PCR, lists solely in-frame clones and lacks some. This sample yields about 97,000 clones, of which around 96% are seen a single time; about 0.35% belongs to the top ten. The sequenced sample consisted of T cells isolated from PBMCs. These receptors all stem from a human donor in good health.

The chain carries TRBV4-3 and TRBJ2-7; D call uncertain. Trimming left V 1 base short and J 2 bases short, with 6 bases between. The CDR3 has 13 residues. Germline V lookup: CDR1 LGHNA, CDR2 YSLEER. The CDR3: CASSQAYTYEQYF. CDR3 nucleotide sequence: TGCGCCAGCAGCCAAGCTTATACCTACGAGCAGTACTTC.

The chain couples TRBV5-5 to TRBJ1-5; D gene ambiguous. Germline CDR1 and CDR2: SGHKS and YYEKEE (reference sequence). V was cut by 0 bases and J by 4 bases, with 8 bases left in between. CDR3 length: 14 amino acids. CDR3 DNA sequence: TGTGCCAGCAGCTTGGCCCCTCCTAATCAGCCCCAGCATTTT. Its translation is CASSLAPPNQPQHF.

This clone showed up just once. The rearrangement joins TRBV19 to TRBJ2-1, with TRBD2 matching over 8 bases. After removal of 5 bases from V and 4 bases from J, the junction contained 7 bases not matched to a gene. The CDR3 contains 15 residues. The germline V gene encodes CDR1 LNHDA and CDR2 SQIVND (reference sequence). In DNA form, the CDR3 reads TGTGCCAGTAGTCCCGCCGGGACTAGGTACAATGAGCAGTTCTTC. Translated, it gives CASSPAGTRYNEQFF.

The chain is built from TRBV14 and TRBJ2-3, with D uncertain. There are 15 residues in the CDR3. CDR1 and CDR2 from the germline V gene are SGHDN and FVKESK. Trimming removed 4 bases at V and 0 bases at J, with 11 bases between. CDR3 protein: CASSPAEDSTDTQYF. For the CDR3, the DNA is TGTGCCAGCAGCCCGGCCGAGGATAGCACAGATACGCAGTATTTT.

The chain combines TRBV5-1 with TRBJ1-4; TRBD1 matches at 9 bases. The germline CDR1 and CDR2 sequences are SGHRS and YFSETQ. The V and J ends lost 3 bases and 8 bases, in that order; junction bases with no gene match: 8. This CDR3 has 15 residues. The DNA for the CDR3 is TGCGCCAGCAGCTGGGGACAGGGTGGGGAAGAAAAACTGTTTTTT. It translates to CASSWGQGGEEKLFF.

The chain combines TRBV4-2 with TRBJ2-5; 10 bases align to TRBD2. J was trimmed by 5 bases and V by 0 bases; bases with no gene match: 6. CDR1 LGHNA and CDR2 YNFKEQ come from the germline V gene. This CDR3 region has 16 residues. The CDR3 nucleotides are TGTGCCAGCAGCCAAGATACCAGCGGGAGGGGTGAGACCCAGTACTTC. Protein: CASSQDTSGRGETQYF.

V gene TRBV29-1 combines with J gene TRBJ1-3, with 9 bases matching TRBD1. Germline V gene data show CDR1 as SQVTM and CDR2 as ANQGSEA. CDR3 length equals 16 residues. V lost 3 bases and J lost 4; bases outside the gene matches: 10. Here the CDR3 DNA reads TGCAGCGTTGATGGGGGACAGGGCTTACAAGGAAACACCATATATTTT. Residues: CSVDGGQGLQGNTIYF. The full variable domain, in which reference TRBV29-1 and TRBJ1-3 provide the parts outside the CDR3, is SAVISQKPSRDICQRGTSLTIQCQVDSQVTMMFWYRQQPGQSLTLIATANQGSEATYESGFVIDKFPISRPNLTFSTLTVSNMSPEDSSIYLCSVDGGQGLQGNTIYFGEGSWLTVV.

V usage is TRBV4-1 and J usage is TRBJ2-3; D is perhaps TRBD1 (5 bases). The CDR3 has 15 residues. Per the germline V gene, CDR1 is MGHRA and CDR2 is YSYEKL. V was cut by 2 bases and J by 2 bases, with 11 bases left in between. DNA of the CDR3: TGCGCCAGCAGCCAATACAGGCGCTACACAGATACGCAGTATTTT. The encoded protein is CASSQYRRYTDTQYF.

The chain employs TRBV19 and TRBJ2-2; no definite D call. The germline V gene has CDR1 LNHDA and CDR2 SQIVND (reference sequence). This CDR3 has 13 residues. V was clipped by 1 base and J by 6 bases, with 6 bases between them. The CDR3 sequence is CASSIGSPGELFF. The CDR3 bases are TGTGCCAGTAGTATAGGTAGCCCCGGGGAGCTGTTTTTT.

This clone was picked up a small number of times. This chain connects TRBV19 to TRBJ1-1; 8 bases are a match to TRBD1. Germline lookup yields CDR1 LNHDA and CDR2 SQIVND (reference sequence). This CDR3 region has 14 residues. After removal of 1 base from V and 7 bases from J, the junction contained 5 bases not matched to a gene. The CDR3: CASSIGGQEGEAFF. The CDR3 bases are TGTGCCAGTAGTATAGGGGGACAGGAGGGTGAAGCTTTCTTT.

The gene calls are TRBV12-5 and TRBJ1-3, with TRBD1 as a possible D gene (5 bases). Germline V lookup: CDR1 LGHNT, CDR2 FRNRAP. The V and J ends lost 0 bases and 7 bases respectively, with 22 bases between them. The CDR3 loop spans 18 amino acids. CDR3 DNA sequence: TGTGCTAGTGGTTTGGTAATCCTAGGGGCAGGCTTGGGGAACACCATATATTTT. Its translation is CASGLVILGAGLGNTIYF.

The V and J genes are TRBV5-6 and TRBJ2-6; no clear D gene. CDR1 and CDR2 (germline): SGHDT, YYEEEE. Trimming took off 3 bases at V and 0 bases at J, with 10 bases between the two ends. CDR3 length: 16 residues. DNA of the CDR3: TGTGCCAGCAGCTCGAGACCGGGCTCTGGGGCCAACGTCCTGACTTTC. Residues: CASSSRPGSGANVLTF.

The gene calls are TRBV30 and TRBJ1-2; D ambiguous. V was shortened by 1 base and J by 4 bases, with 4 bases between the two germline ends. The CDR3 extends over 11 amino acids. Germline CDR1 GTSNPN, CDR2 SVGIG (reference sequence). The CDR3 is CAWSELYGYTF. CDR3 in DNA: TGTGCCTGGAGTGAGCTCTATGGCTACACCTTC. Supplemented by reference TRBV30 and TRBJ1-2, the full variable domain reads SQTIHQWPATLVQPVGSPLSLECTVEGTSNPNLYWYRQAAGRGLQLLFYSVGIGQISSEVPQNLSASRPQDRQFILSSKKLLLSDSGFYLCAWSELYGYTFGSGTRLTVV.

The rearrangement links TRBV9 to TRBJ2-1; D may be TRBD2 (5 bases). The CDR3 runs to 15 residues. Per germline, CDR1 SGDLS and CDR2 YYNGEE. Deletions cut 1 base from V and 6 bases from J, with 14 bases between. The CDR3 protein is CASSVFGETFNEQFF. CDR3 nucleotide sequence: TGTGCCAGCAGCGTATTCGGGGAGACCTTCAATGAGCAGTTCTTC.

The sample holds one count of this clone. The chain has TRBV9 and TRBJ1-3, with D possibly being TRBD1 (6 bases). Trimming removed 3 bases at V and 3 bases at J, with 19 bases between. CDR3 size: 17 residues. CDR1 SGDLS and CDR2 YYNGEE come from the germline V gene. The DNA of the CDR3 is TGTGCCAGCAGCGCCAGTCCCCAGGGGATAAGTGGAAACACCATATATTTT. Translation gives CASSASPQGISGNTIYF.

The V gene is TRBV5-1, the J gene TRBJ1-1; TRBD1 agrees at 7 bases. Trimming removed 2 bases from V and 1 base from J; junction bases left unmatched: 5. This CDR3 is 15 amino acids long. CDR1 is SGHRS, CDR2 YFSETQ, per germline. The DNA of the CDR3 is TGCGCCAGCAGCTTCGGACAGGCGAGGAACACTGAAGCTTTCTTT. Its translation is CASSFGQARNTEAFF.

The genes are TRBV7-9 and TRBJ1-1; D ambiguous. Deletions cut 2 bases from V and 4 bases from J, with 14 bases between. The CDR3 runs to 15 residues. The germline gives CDR1 SEHNR, CDR2 FQNEAQ (reference sequence). DNA of the CDR3: TGTGCCAGCAGCTTAAGTTCGGGGTCACCCACTGAAGCTTTCTTT. This translates into CASSLSSGSPTEAFF.

This chain links TRBV7-3 with TRBJ2-7; D call uncertain. The CDR3 covers 13 residues. From germline, CDR1 is SGHTA and CDR2 FQGTGA. V was cut by 4 bases and J by 6 bases, with 13 bases left in between. In nucleotides, the CDR3 is TGTGCCAGCAGCTCCCACGGGTCTACCGAGCAGTACTTC. Translation: CASSSHGSTEQYF.

The V call is TRBV6-1, the J call TRBJ1-5; D call uncertain. V was shortened by 5 bases and J by 4 bases, with 12 bases between the two germline ends. The CDR3 runs 14 residues. CDR1 MNHNS and CDR2 SASEGT come from the germline V gene. CDR3 region: CASSRQAQNQPQHF. CDR3 DNA: TGTGCCAGCAGTAGGCAGGCCCAAAATCAGCCCCAGCATTTT.

This chain links TRBV4-2 with TRBJ1-3; TRBD1 matches at 10 bases. V shed 4 bases and J 0 bases; nucleotides not matched to a gene: 3. The CDR3 has 16 residues. In germline, CDR1 is LGHNA, CDR2 YNFKEQ. CDR3 in DNA: TGTGCCAGCAGCCTAGGGACAGGGGACTCTGGAAACACCATATATTTT. Residues: CASSLGTGDSGNTIYF.

This chain uses TRBV11-2 with TRBJ1-3; D not certain. Trimming shortened V by 2 bases and J by 3 bases, and 14 bases separated the two germline ends. This CDR3 comprises 16 residues. CDR1 and CDR2 (germline): SGHAT, FQNNGV. The CDR3 sequence is CASSLYAMVGGNTIYF. Here the CDR3 DNA reads TGTGCCAGCAGCTTATACGCTATGGTTGGTGGAAACACCATATATTTT.

This chain links TRBV6-9 with TRBJ2-3; D remains unclear. Looked up from germline, CDR1 is MNHGY and CDR2 is SVAAGI. Trimming left V 2 bases short and J 2 bases short, with 8 bases between. There are 14 residues in the CDR3. The CDR3 here is CASSYSLPTDTQYF. The CDR3 DNA is TGTGCCAGCAGTTATAGCCTGCCCACAGATACGCAGTATTTT.

This chain links TRBV19 with TRBJ2-1; 10 bases match TRBD1. Germline V CDR1 and CDR2: LNHDA, SQIVND (reference sequence). Unmatched junction bases numbered 13, after V lost 5 bases and J lost 12 bases. The CDR3 consists of 15 residues. CDR3 sequence reads: CASSVRDRGFVGQFF. For the CDR3, the DNA is TGTGCCAGTAGTGTCCGGGACAGGGGCTTTGTAGGGCAGTTCTTC.

V gene TRBV7-8 combines with J gene TRBJ2-2, with 9 positions matching TRBD2. J gave up 4 bases and V 1 base, and 4 bases lay outside the gene matches. Germline CDR1 reads SGHVS; CDR2 reads FQNEAQ. The CDR3 covers 16 residues. The CDR3 reads CASSLGPAGGTGELFF. For the CDR3, the DNA is TGTGCCAGCAGCTTAGGCCCAGCGGGAGGCACCGGGGAGCTGTTTTTT.

J is TRBJ2-4 and V is TRBV11-2; the match to TRBD2 covers 13 bases. After removal of 5 bases from V and 6 bases from J, the junction contained 4 bases not matched to a gene. The length of the CDR3 is 15 residues. Looked up from germline, CDR1 is SGHAT and CDR2 is FQNNGV. CDR3 bases: TGTGCCAGCAGCGGACTAGCGGGGGTTATAAACATTCAGTACTTC. It encodes CASSGLAGVINIQYF.

A note on this clone: Other nucleotide sequences from this sample produce the same CDR3. The V gene is TRBV7-9, the J gene TRBJ2-3; 12 nucleotides match TRBD2. Germline V CDR1 and CDR2: SEHNR, FQNEAQ (reference sequence). J lost 6 bases, V lost 3 bases, and 10 bases had no gene match. The length of the CDR3 is 17 residues. This chain's CDR3 is CASSLGPLAGGPDTQYF. The CDR3 nucleotides are TGTGCCAGCAGCTTGGGCCCCCTAGCGGGAGGGCCGGATACGCAGTATTTT. The full variable domain, rest sourced from reference TRBV7-9 and TRBJ2-3, is DTGVSQNPRHKITKRGQNVTFRCDPISEHNRLYWYRQTLGQGPEFLTYFQNEAQLEKSRLLSDRFSAERPKGSFSTLEIQRTEQGDSAMYLCASSLGPLAGGPDTQYFGPGTRLTVL.

The J gene is TRBJ1-4, the V gene TRBV6-1, with TRBD1 matching 8 bases. The CDR3 is 13 residues long. Germline V gene sequence: CDR1 MNHNS, CDR2 SASEGT. In DNA, the CDR3 is TGTGCGGCAGGTCAGGGGGCAGGTGAAAAACTGTTTTTT. Translation: CAAGQGAGEKLFF.

This clone appeared a single time. This sequence joins TRBV19 and TRBJ2-6, with D hard to call. There are 15 residues in the CDR3. In germline, CDR1 is LNHDA, CDR2 SQIVND (reference sequence). Trimming took off 5 bases at V and 4 bases at J, with 12 bases between the two ends. DNA for the CDR3: TGTGCCAGTAGTGTCAGGATTTCCGGGGCCAACGTCCTGACTTTC. Amino acid sequence: CASSVRISGANVLTF.

The rearrangement joins TRBV6-1 to TRBJ2-7; D gene uncertain. This CDR3 spans 13 amino acids. The V end lost 1 base, the J end lost 3 bases, and 7 bases lay between the germline ends. The germline CDR1 and CDR2 sequences are MNHNS and SASEGT. CDR3 amino acids: CASSEGQNYEQYF. CDR3 coding DNA: TGTGCCAGCAGTGAAGGGCAAAACTACGAGCAGTACTTC.

V usage is TRBV6-1 and J usage is TRBJ1-2; tentatively, D is TRBD1 (5 bases). V was trimmed by 6 bases and J by 2 bases, leaving 19 bases between them. The CDR3 consists of 16 residues. Germline-derived CDR1 and CDR2 are MNHNS and SASEGT. The CDR3 DNA is TGTGCCAGCAGAGAAAGCCGGCGGGGACCGAACTATGGCTACACCTTC. Translating gives CASRESRRGPNYGYTF.

The V and J genes are TRBV9 and TRBJ1-3; TRBD1 is a possible D gene (5 bases). The CDR3 is 15 amino acids. V gave up 4 bases and J gave up 1 base, with 12 bases separating them. The germline V gene encodes CDR1 SGDLS and CDR2 YYNGEE. The CDR3 is CASSPSGTSGNTIYF. Written as DNA, the CDR3 is TGTGCCAGCAGCCCATCGGGGACTTCTGGAAACACCATATATTTT.

The V gene is TRBV9, the J gene TRBJ2-1; 10 bases map to TRBD2. The CDR3 length is 14 residues. Looked up from germline, CDR1 is SGDLS and CDR2 is YYNGEE. Trimming removed 5 bases from V and 4 bases from J; junction bases left unmatched: 3. CDR3 residues: CASSGLAAYNEQFF. CDR3 in DNA: TGTGCCAGCAGTGGACTAGCGGCTTACAATGAGCAGTTCTTC.